These T cell receptor beta chains were read from a single sample in a study of blood T cell repertoires in COVID-19. Profiled with immunoSEQ multiplex PCR; TCRdb holds only in-frame clones, not every one. The profile shows about 120,000 clones, more than 70% of them singletons. Sequenced material: peripheral blood. The receptor source for this set is a man aged 55 to 70 with acute or convalescent COVID-19. CDR3s include the opening cysteine and the closing phenylalanine or tryptophan. The order of the fields is V gene, clone size, J gene, D gene, CDR3 DNA, CDR3 protein. The D gene is left open where the match is weak. Part of the rows lack a size; the others show once, few, many or a class for expanded clones.

v_call: TRBV6-6; clone_size: -; j_call: TRBJ2-6; d_call: -; cdr3_nt: TGTGCCAGCCTAGAGAGTTTTTTCTCTGGGGCCAACGTCCTGACTTTC; cdr3_aa: CASLESFFSGANVLTF
v_call: TRBV28; clone_size: -; j_call: TRBJ2-3; d_call: TRBD2; cdr3_nt: TGTGCCAGCAGTCGAGGGACTAGCGGAGCCACAGATACGCAGTATTTT; cdr3_aa: CASSRGTSGATDTQYF
v_call: TRBV6-2/TRBV6-3; clone_size: -; j_call: TRBJ2-1; d_call: -; cdr3_nt: TGTGCCAGCAGTCCCCCGCCGGGGGTTGGGTCCTACAATGAGCAGTTCTTC; cdr3_aa: CASSPPPGVGSYNEQFF
v_call: TRBV9; clone_size: -; j_call: TRBJ1-2; d_call: TRBD1; cdr3_nt: TGTGCCAGCAGTCTCGAAGGGGGCGTTAACTATGGCTACACCTTC; cdr3_aa: CASSLEGGVNYGYTF
v_call: TRBV7-9; clone_size: -; j_call: TRBJ2-2; d_call: -; cdr3_nt: TGTGCCAGCAGCTTAACGGGAGAGACCGGGGAGCTGTTTTTT; cdr3_aa: CASSLTGETGELFF
v_call: TRBV7-3; clone_size: -; j_call: TRBJ1-5; d_call: -; cdr3_nt: TGTGCCAGCAGCCCAGACAGTTATCAGCCCCAGCATTTT; cdr3_aa: CASSPDSYQPQHF
v_call: TRBV24-1; clone_size: -; j_call: TRBJ2-3; d_call: -; cdr3_nt: TGTGCCACCAGTGATCCCCATCAGGGGGGTTATACGCAGTATTTT; cdr3_aa: CATSDPHQGGYTQYF
v_call: TRBV7-3; clone_size: -; j_call: TRBJ2-1; d_call: TRBD2; cdr3_nt: TGTGCCAGCAGCTCCGGGACTAGCGGGGTCTACAATGAGCAGTTCTTC; cdr3_aa: CASSSGTSGVYNEQFF
v_call: TRBV18; clone_size: -; j_call: TRBJ1-2; d_call: TRBD1; cdr3_nt: TGTGCCAGCTCACGAGGACAGGGGGAACGTGGCTACACCTTC; cdr3_aa: CASSRGQGERGYTF
v_call: TRBV5-1; clone_size: -; j_call: TRBJ2-7; d_call: -; cdr3_nt: TGCGCCAGCAGCTTTCGGCTAGCGAGCTACGAGCAGTACTTC; cdr3_aa: CASSFRLASYEQYF
v_call: TRBV7-9; clone_size: -; j_call: TRBJ2-1; d_call: -; cdr3_nt: TGTGCCAGCAGTTTTGAGGAGGATGAGCAGTTCTTC; cdr3_aa: CASSFEEDEQFF
v_call: TRBV4-1; clone_size: -; j_call: TRBJ2-7; d_call: TRBD2; cdr3_nt: TGCGCCAGCAGCCAAGAACCCCTCGAAGGGCTAGCGGGTTACCACGAGCAGTACTTC; cdr3_aa: CASSQEPLEGLAGYHEQYF
v_call: TRBV3-1/TRBV3-2; clone_size: few; j_call: TRBJ2-7; d_call: TRBD2; cdr3_nt: TGTGCCAGCAGCCAAGTAATGGGACTAGCGGACTCCTACGAGCAGTACTTC; cdr3_aa: CASSQVMGLADSYEQYF
v_call: TRBV28; clone_size: -; j_call: TRBJ1-2; d_call: TRBD1; cdr3_nt: TGTGCCAGCAGCTGGGACAGGCGCACTAACTATGGCTACACCTTC; cdr3_aa: CASSWDRRTNYGYTF
v_call: TRBV7-6; clone_size: -; j_call: TRBJ2-1; d_call: TRBD2; cdr3_nt: TGTGCCAGCAGCTTAGGTACTAGCGGGAGCAACAATGAGCAGTTCTTC; cdr3_aa: CASSLGTSGSNNEQFF
v_call: TRBV9; clone_size: -; j_call: TRBJ2-3; d_call: TRBD2; cdr3_nt: TGTGCCAGCAGCGTCAGCGGGGGGAGCACAGATACGCAGTATTTT; cdr3_aa: CASSVSGGSTDTQYF
v_call: TRBV6-5; clone_size: -; j_call: TRBJ1-4; d_call: -; cdr3_nt: TGTGCCAGCAGTTCGTCCCCCCAGGCGTATGAAAAACTGTTTTTT; cdr3_aa: CASSSSPQAYEKLFF
v_call: TRBV4-2; clone_size: -; j_call: TRBJ2-1; d_call: TRBD2; cdr3_nt: TGTGCCAGCAGCCAAGGTTTATCTGGGAGCGGGAGTATTAAAGAGCAGTTCTTC; cdr3_aa: CASSQGLSGSGSIKEQFF
v_call: TRBV3-1/TRBV3-2; clone_size: -; j_call: TRBJ2-2; d_call: TRBD2; cdr3_nt: TGTGCCAGCAGCCTAGCGGGAGGGCCCGGGGAGCTGTTTTTT; cdr3_aa: CASSLAGGPGELFF
v_call: TRBV30; clone_size: -; j_call: TRBJ1-2; d_call: TRBD1; cdr3_nt: TGTGCCTGGAGGGTTACTGGGGACAGGGCGGATGGCTACACCTTC; cdr3_aa: CAWRVTGDRADGYTF
v_call: TRBV6-2/TRBV6-3; clone_size: few; j_call: TRBJ1-1; d_call: TRBD1; cdr3_nt: TGTGCCAGCAGTTACCCCGACAGGGGGCCTCTGAACACTGAAGCTTTCTTT; cdr3_aa: CASSYPDRGPLNTEAFF
v_call: TRBV2; clone_size: -; j_call: TRBJ1-6; d_call: TRBD1; cdr3_nt: TGTGCCAGCAGTGACGACAGGGCGGCGCATTCACCCCTCCACTTT; cdr3_aa: CASSDDRAAHSPLHF
v_call: TRBV7-9; clone_size: -; j_call: TRBJ2-1; d_call: -; cdr3_nt: TGTGCCAGCAGCCCACTCTTTAGCTCCTACAATGAGCAGTTCTTC; cdr3_aa: CASSPLFSSYNEQFF
v_call: TRBV7-8; clone_size: once; j_call: TRBJ2-1; d_call: TRBD2; cdr3_nt: TGTGCCAGCAGCCGCAGACTAGCGCCAAGCTCCTACAATGAGCAGTTCTTC; cdr3_aa: CASSRRLAPSSYNEQFF
v_call: TRBV24-1; clone_size: -; j_call: TRBJ1-2; d_call: TRBD1; cdr3_nt: TGTGCCACCAGTGGAGACAGGGGCCGCGGCTACACCTTC; cdr3_aa: CATSGDRGRGYTF
v_call: TRBV21-1; clone_size: -; j_call: TRBJ1-2; d_call: -; cdr3_nt: TGTGCCAGCAGCAAATTCAGATCATATGGCTACACCTTC; cdr3_aa: CASSKFRSYGYTF
v_call: TRBV3-1/TRBV3-2; clone_size: -; j_call: TRBJ2-5; d_call: -; cdr3_nt: TGTGCCAGCAGCCTCGGTCCCGGGGAGACCCAGTACTTC; cdr3_aa: CASSLGPGETQYF
v_call: TRBV7-3; clone_size: -; j_call: TRBJ2-7; d_call: TRBD2; cdr3_nt: TGTGCCAGCAGCTTAGGGACTAGCGACGAGCAGTACTTC; cdr3_aa: CASSLGTSDEQYF
v_call: TRBV14; clone_size: -; j_call: TRBJ1-1; d_call: -; cdr3_nt: TGTGCCAGCAGCCAAGAATTGGTACGAGGAACTGAAGCTTTCTTT; cdr3_aa: CASSQELVRGTEAFF
v_call: TRBV6-5; clone_size: once; j_call: TRBJ1-1; d_call: -; cdr3_nt: TGTGCCAGCAGTTACTTAGGAGAGACTGAAGCTTTCTTT; cdr3_aa: CASSYLGETEAFF
v_call: TRBV7-2; clone_size: -; j_call: TRBJ2-2; d_call: -; cdr3_nt: TGTGCCAGCAGCTTAGACAGTAACACCGGGGAGCTGTTTTTT; cdr3_aa: CASSLDSNTGELFF
v_call: TRBV7-2; clone_size: -; j_call: TRBJ1-1; d_call: -; cdr3_nt: TGTGCCAGCAGCTTAATAATGAACACTGAAGCTTTCTTT; cdr3_aa: CASSLIMNTEAFF
v_call: TRBV5-6; clone_size: -; j_call: TRBJ1-2; d_call: -; cdr3_nt: TGTGCCAGCAGCTTGGTGAGCTATGGCTACACCTTC; cdr3_aa: CASSLVSYGYTF
v_call: TRBV2; clone_size: -; j_call: TRBJ2-7; d_call: TRBD1; cdr3_nt: TGTGCCAGCAGTGACAGGGGGACCTACGAGCAGTACTTC; cdr3_aa: CASSDRGTYEQYF
v_call: TRBV24-1; clone_size: -; j_call: TRBJ1-5; d_call: -; cdr3_nt: TGTGCCATCTCGGGAGAGGGCAATCAGCCCCAGCATTTT; cdr3_aa: CAISGEGNQPQHF
v_call: TRBV12-1; clone_size: -; j_call: TRBJ2-3; d_call: -; cdr3_nt: TGTGCCAGCAGCTTTGCTGGAGCTAGCACAGATACGCAGTATTTT; cdr3_aa: CASSFAGASTDTQYF
v_call: TRBV6-5; clone_size: -; j_call: TRBJ2-2; d_call: -; cdr3_nt: TGTGCCAGCAGTTACCACAGGGACCTAGGGGAGCTGTTTTTT; cdr3_aa: CASSYHRDLGELFF
v_call: TRBV10-3; clone_size: -; j_call: TRBJ2-7; d_call: -; cdr3_nt: TGTGCCATCAGTGAGTCTGAGAGACAGTCCTACGAGCAGTACTTC; cdr3_aa: CAISESERQSYEQYF
v_call: TRBV6-1; clone_size: -; j_call: TRBJ1-3; d_call: TRBD1; cdr3_nt: TGTGCCAGCAGTGCCCTGACAGGGGGAAACACCATATATTTT; cdr3_aa: CASSALTGGNTIYF
v_call: TRBV7-2; clone_size: -; j_call: TRBJ2-7; d_call: TRBD1; cdr3_nt: TGTGCCAGCAGCTTAGAGACAGGGATTACCTACGAGCAGTACTTC; cdr3_aa: CASSLETGITYEQYF
v_call: TRBV5-4; clone_size: -; j_call: TRBJ2-1; d_call: TRBD2; cdr3_nt: TGTGCCAGCAGCGGCGGGACTAGCGCCTACAATGAGCAGTTCTTC; cdr3_aa: CASSGGTSAYNEQFF
v_call: TRBV28; clone_size: -; j_call: TRBJ1-1; d_call: TRBD1; cdr3_nt: TGTGCCAGCAGTGGGTTGGGGACAGGGTTTATAACTTTCTTT; cdr3_aa: CASSGLGTGFITFF
v_call: TRBV18; clone_size: -; j_call: TRBJ2-1; d_call: -; cdr3_nt: TGTGCCAGCTCACCGATCCCTTTTTCGGGTGGGAATGAGCAGTTCTTC; cdr3_aa: CASSPIPFSGGNEQFF
v_call: TRBV19; clone_size: -; j_call: TRBJ2-7; d_call: TRBD1; cdr3_nt: TGTGCCAGTAGCAGTGGTCCGGGACAGGGCTCCTACGAGCAGTACTTC; cdr3_aa: CASSSGPGQGSYEQYF